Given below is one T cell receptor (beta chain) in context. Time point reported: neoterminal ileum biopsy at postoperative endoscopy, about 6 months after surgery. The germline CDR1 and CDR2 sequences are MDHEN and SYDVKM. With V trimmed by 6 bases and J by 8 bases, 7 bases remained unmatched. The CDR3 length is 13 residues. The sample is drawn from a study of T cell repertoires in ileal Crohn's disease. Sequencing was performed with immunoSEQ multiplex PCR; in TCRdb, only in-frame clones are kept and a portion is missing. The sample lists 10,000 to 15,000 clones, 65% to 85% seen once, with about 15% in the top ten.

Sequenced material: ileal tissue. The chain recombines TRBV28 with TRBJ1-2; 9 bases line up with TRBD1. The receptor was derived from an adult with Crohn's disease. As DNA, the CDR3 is TGTGCCAGCAGCCCCAGGACAGGGGAAGGCTACACCTTC. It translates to CASSPRTGEGYTF.